The 16 T cell receptor beta chains below come from one sample, sequenced in a study of cytomegalovirus exposure and HLA in healthy donors. Primers for the PCR totalled 60 Vbeta and 13 Jbeta. The method was immunoSEQ multiplex PCR; TCRdb's version includes in-frame clones alone and lacks a portion of them. The sample shows fewer than 250,000 clones, about four fifths of them seen only once. Sample: PBMCs. These receptors were taken from a man aged 35 to 55 in good health and CMV-seropositive.

V and J are TRBV7-9 and TRBJ2-1; 12 nucleotides line up with TRBD2. Germline V CDR1 and CDR2: SEHNR, FQNEAQ (reference sequence). V dropped 5 bases and J dropped 0; count of bases not matched to a gene: 8. CDR3 length equals 18 residues. CDR3 bases: TGTGCCAGCAGCCTACTAGCGGGAGGTAGAAGCTCCTACAATGAGCAGTTCTTC. It codes for CASSLLAGGRSSYNEQFF.

The chain links TRBV27 to TRBJ2-1; the match to TRBD2 covers 7 bases. V gave up 3 bases and J gave up 1 base; unmatched junction bases: 6. The germline V gene has CDR1 MNHEY and CDR2 SMNVEV (reference sequence). The CDR3 covers 16 residues. CDR3 nucleotides: TGTGCCAGCAGTTTGGGAGGGCCTGGGTCCTACAATGAGCAGTTCTTC. Its translation: CASSLGGPGSYNEQFF.

The chain carries TRBV9 and TRBJ1-3; the match to TRBD1 covers 9 bases. This CDR3 has 18 amino acids. Germline V gene data show CDR1 as SGDLS and CDR2 as YYNGEE. V gave up 3 bases and J gave up 4 bases; unmatched junction bases: 14. The CDR3 nucleotides are TGTGCCAGCAGCGCCCGGGACAGGGATTCCCAGGGGGGAAACACCATATATTTT. Protein product: CASSARDRDSQGGNTIYF.

This rearrangement joins TRBV7-8 to TRBJ2-1; 8 nucleotides agree with TRBD2. This CDR3 region has 15 residues. CDR1 and CDR2 (germline): SGHVS, FQNEAQ. V lost 7 bases and J lost 4; bases outside the gene matches: 9. In DNA form, the CDR3 reads TGTGCCAGCACTTACTCTAGCGGGCTTTACAATGAGCAGTTCTTC. Translation gives CASTYSSGLYNEQFF.

The V call is TRBV19, the J call TRBJ1-2, with D maybe TRBD1 (5 bases). The V end was cut by 0 bases, the J end by 6 bases, with 11 bases between. Germline V gives CDR1 LNHDA, CDR2 SQIVND (reference sequence). The CDR3 is 14 residues long. CDR3 bases: TGTGCCAGTAGTATAGACAGACAGCAGAATGGCTACACCTTC. As protein: CASSIDRQQNGYTF.

This sequence joins TRBV6-5 and TRBJ2-5; TRBD1 aligns across 11 bases. The CDR3 length is 14 residues. J gave up 4 bases and V 6 bases, and 4 bases lay outside the gene matches. Germline assignment: CDR1 MNHEY and CDR2 SVGAGI. In DNA, the CDR3 is TGTGCCAGCAGAACCGGGACAGGGGGAGAGACCCAGTACTTC. Protein: CASRTGTGGETQYF.

The gene calls are TRBV6-1 and TRBJ1-5; the D gene is possibly TRBD1 (6 bases). The CDR3 covers 13 residues. The germline CDR1 and CDR2 sequences are MNHNS and SASEGT. Trimming stripped 6 bases from V and 2 bases from J, with 8 bases between. The CDR3 sequence: CASRAGGNQPQHF. CDR3 nucleotides: TGTGCCAGCAGGGCAGGGGGCAATCAGCCCCAGCATTTT.

In this sample, this clone turned up a few times. The rearrangement links TRBV5-1 to TRBJ1-1; 9 bases align to TRBD1. The CDR3 has 12 residues. The V and J ends lost 4 bases and 12 bases, in that order; junction bases with no gene match: 7. In germline, CDR1 is SGHRS, CDR2 YFSETQ. The CDR3 reads CASSRGQGSPFF. The CDR3 coding sequence is TGCGCCAGCAGCCGGGGACAGGGATCACCTTTCTTT.

The CDR3: CASSGQGNIQYF. In DNA form, the CDR3 reads TGTGCCAGCAGTGGACAGGGTAACATTCAGTACTTC. The J gene is TRBJ2-4, the V gene TRBV27, with 8 bases aligning to TRBD1. V lost 5 bases to trimming and J lost 7 bases; unmatched junction nucleotides: 1. CDR1 and CDR2 (germline): MNHEY, SMNVEV (reference sequence). This CDR3 has 12 amino acids.

The V gene is TRBV11-3, the J gene TRBJ2-5, with D unclear. Trimming stripped 3 bases from V and 1 base from J, with 6 bases between. Germline lookup yields CDR1 SGHNT and CDR2 YENEEA. The CDR3 loop spans 13 amino acids. The CDR3 sequence: CASSLASQETQYF. The CDR3 region has the DNA TGTGCCAGCAGCTTGGCCAGCCAAGAGACCCAGTACTTC.

This clone was seen only a few times. The chain uses TRBV7-9 and TRBJ2-7; the match to TRBD2 covers 7 bases. V shed 5 bases and J 2 bases; nucleotides not matched to a gene: 6. The CDR3 loop spans 14 amino acids. Germline assignment: CDR1 SEHNR and CDR2 FQNEAQ (reference sequence). CDR3 amino acids: CASSPGTTTYEQYF. The DNA for the CDR3 is TGTGCCAGCAGCCCAGGGACTACCACCTACGAGCAGTACTTC.

This clone was seen only once. This chain joins TRBV9 and TRBJ2-1; 7 bases agree with TRBD2. Germline assignment: CDR1 SGDLS and CDR2 YYNGEE. The CDR3 totals 15 residues. Trimming cost V 2 bases and J 5 bases; bases outside gene matches: 7. CDR3 amino acids: CASSVGTTANNEQFF. In DNA, the CDR3 is TGTGCCAGCAGCGTCGGGACTACAGCAAACAATGAGCAGTTCTTC.

This clone was counted between two and nine times. The chain has TRBV5-1 and TRBJ2-3; the D gene is possibly TRBD2 (6 bases). Germline V CDR1 and CDR2: SGHRS, YFSETQ. This CDR3 comprises 13 residues. The V and J ends lost 2 bases and 4 bases respectively, with 8 bases between them. CDR3 bases: TGCGCCAGCAGCTTCGGGGGTTCAGATACGCAGTATTTT. The encoded protein is CASSFGGSDTQYF. Drawing the rest from reference TRBV5-1 and TRBJ2-3, the complete variable domain is KAGVTQTPRYLIKTRGQQVTLSCSPISGHRSVSWYQQTPGQGLQFLFEYFSETQRNKGNFPGRFSGRQFSNSRSEMNVSTLELGDSALYLCASSFGGSDTQYFGPGTRLTVL.

The chain has TRBV6-5 and TRBJ2-1, with D perhaps matching TRBD2 (6 bases). Between the trimmed V and J ends, which lost 5 bases and 9 bases, there was a span of 17 bases. The CDR3 extends over 14 amino acids. Germline values: CDR1 MNHEY, CDR2 SVGAGI. CDR3 nucleotide sequence: TGTGCCAGCAGTGAGGGACTCCAGTGGGGTGAGCAGTTCTTC. Protein product: CASSEGLQWGEQFF.

The chain uses TRBV30 and TRBJ2-2; 8 bases are a match to TRBD1. Germline CDR1 reads GTSNPN; CDR2 reads SVGIG (reference sequence). The CDR3 is made up of 16 amino acids. V was pared by 2 bases and J by 5 bases, with 10 bases of the junction left unmatched. CDR3 nucleotide sequence: TGTGCCTGGAGTTTCACGGACAGGGAAAGGACCGGGGAGCTGTTTTTT. It encodes CAWSFTDRERTGELFF.

The chain combines TRBV5-6 with TRBJ2-7; possible D gene TRBD1, 5 bases. The CDR3 sequence is 14 residues long. Trimming stripped 0 bases from V and 7 bases from J, with 14 bases between. Germline V gene sequence: CDR1 SGHDT, CDR2 YYEEEE. CDR3 sequence: CASSLGGHAKEQYV. In DNA form, the CDR3 reads TGTGCCAGCAGCTTGGGAGGACACGCTAAGGAGCAGTACGTC.